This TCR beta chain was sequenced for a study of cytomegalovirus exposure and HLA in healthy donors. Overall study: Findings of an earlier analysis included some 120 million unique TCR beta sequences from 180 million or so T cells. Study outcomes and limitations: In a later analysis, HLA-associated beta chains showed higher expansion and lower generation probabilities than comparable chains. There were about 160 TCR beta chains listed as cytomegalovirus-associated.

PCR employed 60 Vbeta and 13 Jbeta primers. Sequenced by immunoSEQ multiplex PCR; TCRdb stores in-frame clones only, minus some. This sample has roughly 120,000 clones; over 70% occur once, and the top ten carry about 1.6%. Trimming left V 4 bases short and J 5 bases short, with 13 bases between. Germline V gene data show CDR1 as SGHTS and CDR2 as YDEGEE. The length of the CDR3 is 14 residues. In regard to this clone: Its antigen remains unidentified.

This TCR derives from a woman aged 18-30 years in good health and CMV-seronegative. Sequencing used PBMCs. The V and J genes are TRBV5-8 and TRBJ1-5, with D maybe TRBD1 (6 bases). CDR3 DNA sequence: TGTGCCAGCAGCAACCGACAGGCCGATCAGCCCCAGCATTTT. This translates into CASSNRQADQPQHF. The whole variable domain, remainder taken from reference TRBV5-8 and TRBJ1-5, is EAGVTQSPTHLIKTRGQQATLRCSPISGHTSVYWYQQALGLGLQFLLWYDEGEERNRGNFPPRFSGRQFPNYSSELNVNALELEDSALYLCASSNRQADQPQHFGDGTRLSIL.